This TCR beta chain was observed in a study of blood T cell repertoires in COVID-19. Study background: Some COVID-19 samples were acute and others convalescent; all came from the United States, Italy and Spain. PBMCs, B-cell-depleted T cells, or T cells were the source of the cDNA or gDNA that made up the material.

Under the authors' procedure: Nucleated cell number was recorded as an estimate derived from reference gene primer amplification. Assay used: immunoSEQ multiplex PCR; TCRdb lists only in-frame clones, some missing. For V, J and clone size, that table is used; D and trimming come from the DNA. The table includes roughly 91,000 clones, roughly 89% detected once. CDR3 length equals 13 residues. CDR1 and CDR2 (germline): SNHLY, FYNNEI. Trimming removed 5 bases at V and 2 bases at J, with 9 bases between. This clone was detected only once. The sequence came from a man in his sixties or seventies with active or convalescent COVID-19. Sequencing was performed on peripheral blood. V gene TRBV2 combines with J gene TRBJ2-5; possibly TRBD1 for D (6 bases). CDR3 nucleotides: TGTGCCAGCAGTAACGGACAGCAAGAGACCCAGTACTTC. Protein: CASSNGQQETQYF.